This T cell receptor (beta chain) was observed in a study of blood T cell repertoires in COVID-19. Study in general: Researchers got acute and convalescent COVID-19 samples from the United States, Italy and Spain.

The authors' processing: Reference gene primer amplification in the assay estimated nucleated cell counts. Sequencing was performed with immunoSEQ multiplex PCR; in TCRdb, only in-frame clones are kept and a portion is missing. The V and J calls and clone size come from that table; D and trimming were worked out from the DNA. The sample consists of tens of thousands of clones, about 80% of them appearing once. The CDR3 runs to 14 residues. V dropped 3 bases and J dropped 6; count of bases not matched to a gene: 9. Germline assignment: CDR1 GTSNPN and CDR2 SVGIG (reference sequence). Sequencing input: peripheral blood. This rearrangement joins TRBV30 to TRBJ2-3, with 7 bases aligning to TRBD1. The sequence was obtained from a man aged 80 or over with acute or convalescent COVID-19. The CDR3 coding sequence is TGTGCCTGGAGGGGACAGACCAGATCCGATACGCAGTATTTT. As protein: CAWRGQTRSDTQYF.